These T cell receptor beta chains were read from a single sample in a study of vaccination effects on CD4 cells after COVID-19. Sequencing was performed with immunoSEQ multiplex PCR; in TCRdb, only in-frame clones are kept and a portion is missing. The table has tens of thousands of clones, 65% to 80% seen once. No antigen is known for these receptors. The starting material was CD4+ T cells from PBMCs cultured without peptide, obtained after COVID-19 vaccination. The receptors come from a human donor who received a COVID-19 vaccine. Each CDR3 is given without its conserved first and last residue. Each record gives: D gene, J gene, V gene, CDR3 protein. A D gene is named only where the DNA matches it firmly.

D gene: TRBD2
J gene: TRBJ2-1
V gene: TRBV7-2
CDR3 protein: ASRLAGGPYNEQF

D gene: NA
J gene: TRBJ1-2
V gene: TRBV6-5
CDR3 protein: ASSYSRGFEGGYT

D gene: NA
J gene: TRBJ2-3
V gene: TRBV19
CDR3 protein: ASSKGSERFSTDTQY

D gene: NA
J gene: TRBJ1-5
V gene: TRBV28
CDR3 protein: ASSFQRNQPQH

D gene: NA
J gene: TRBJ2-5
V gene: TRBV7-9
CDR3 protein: ASSLREVQETQY

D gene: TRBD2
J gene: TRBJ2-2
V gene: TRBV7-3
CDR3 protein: ASSPSGLAGSPSGELF

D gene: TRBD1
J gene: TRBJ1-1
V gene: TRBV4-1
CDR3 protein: ASSLQGANTEAF

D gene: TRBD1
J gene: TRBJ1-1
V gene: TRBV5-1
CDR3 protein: ASSLATGGTTEAF

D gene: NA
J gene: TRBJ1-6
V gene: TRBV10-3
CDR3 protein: AISESNGNSPLH

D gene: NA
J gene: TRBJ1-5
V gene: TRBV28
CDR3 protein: ASRGGLSQPQH

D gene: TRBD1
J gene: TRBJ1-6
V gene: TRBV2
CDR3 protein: AKGGDGTVYSPLH

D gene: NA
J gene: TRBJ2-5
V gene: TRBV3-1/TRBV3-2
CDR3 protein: ASSRRRTQETQY

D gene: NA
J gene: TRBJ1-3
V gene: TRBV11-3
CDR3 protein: ASSLSSGNTIY

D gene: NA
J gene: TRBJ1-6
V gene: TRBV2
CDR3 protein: ASSERRNNSPLH

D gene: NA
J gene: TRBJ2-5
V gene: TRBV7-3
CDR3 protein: ASSATSLETQY

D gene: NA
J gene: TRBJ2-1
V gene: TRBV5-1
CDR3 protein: ASSPGPGQGGNEQF

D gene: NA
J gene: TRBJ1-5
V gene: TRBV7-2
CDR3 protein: ASSSRTAFSPQH

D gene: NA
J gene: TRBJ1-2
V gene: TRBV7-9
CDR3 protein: ASSLDSGNYGYT

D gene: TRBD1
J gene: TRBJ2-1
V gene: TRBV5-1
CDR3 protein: ASSSFRDRGYNEQF

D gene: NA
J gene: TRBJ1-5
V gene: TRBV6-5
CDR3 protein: ASRKSRGDQPQH

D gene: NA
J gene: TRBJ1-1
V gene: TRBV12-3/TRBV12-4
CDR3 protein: ASSHTVNTEAF

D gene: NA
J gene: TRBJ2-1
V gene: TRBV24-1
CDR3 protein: ATSPRGEGQF

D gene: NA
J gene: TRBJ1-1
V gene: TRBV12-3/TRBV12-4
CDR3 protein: ASRYRQNTEAF

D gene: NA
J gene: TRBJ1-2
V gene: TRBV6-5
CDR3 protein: ASRDSWAYGYT

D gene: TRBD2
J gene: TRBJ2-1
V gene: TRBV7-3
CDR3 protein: ASSLRVAGTNEQF

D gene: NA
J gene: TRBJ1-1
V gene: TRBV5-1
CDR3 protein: ASSLRGSTEAF

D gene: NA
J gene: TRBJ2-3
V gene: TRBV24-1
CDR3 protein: ATCPTGTGTDTQY

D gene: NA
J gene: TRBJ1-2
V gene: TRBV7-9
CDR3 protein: ASSFAGSNSNYGYT

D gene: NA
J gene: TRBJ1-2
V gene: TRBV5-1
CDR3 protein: ATSRGGQYYGYT

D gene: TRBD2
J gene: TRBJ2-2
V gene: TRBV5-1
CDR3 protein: ASSLVAGSGELF

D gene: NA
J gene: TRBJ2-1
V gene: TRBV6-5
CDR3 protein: ATRGQIKVGNEQF

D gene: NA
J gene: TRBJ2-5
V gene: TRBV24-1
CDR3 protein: ATSPPAIGETQY

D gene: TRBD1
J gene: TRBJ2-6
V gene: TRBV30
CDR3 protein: AWGTGFGANVLT

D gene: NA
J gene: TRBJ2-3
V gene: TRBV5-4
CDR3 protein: ASTAGGSGGDTQY

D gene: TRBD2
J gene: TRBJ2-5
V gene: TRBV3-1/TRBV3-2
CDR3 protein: ASSPGTSRTQY

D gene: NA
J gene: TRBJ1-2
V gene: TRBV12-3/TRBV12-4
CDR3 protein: ASSLVSGYGYT

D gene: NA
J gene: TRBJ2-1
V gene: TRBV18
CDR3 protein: ASSPRGYAYNEQF

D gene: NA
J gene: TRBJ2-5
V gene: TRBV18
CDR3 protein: ASSFRGHTPAPSETQY

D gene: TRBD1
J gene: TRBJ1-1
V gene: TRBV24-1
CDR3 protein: ATSDTGTGNTEAF

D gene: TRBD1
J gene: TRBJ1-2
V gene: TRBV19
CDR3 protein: ASSTGTVYGYT

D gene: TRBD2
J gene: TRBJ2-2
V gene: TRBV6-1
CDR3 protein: ASSDGLAGNTGELF

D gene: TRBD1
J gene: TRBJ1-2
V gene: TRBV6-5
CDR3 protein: ASRTGGADYGYT

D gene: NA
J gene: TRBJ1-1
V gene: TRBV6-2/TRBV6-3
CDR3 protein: ASSYQTGNTEAF

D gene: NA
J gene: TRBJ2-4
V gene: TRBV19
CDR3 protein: ASTNKVGANKNIQY

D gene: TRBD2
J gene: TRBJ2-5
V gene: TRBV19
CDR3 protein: ASRMTSGGPETQY

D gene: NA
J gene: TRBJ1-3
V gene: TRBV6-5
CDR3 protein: ASRMSYSGNTIY

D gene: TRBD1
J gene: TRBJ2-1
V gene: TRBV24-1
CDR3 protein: ATSDLSGQGHNEQF

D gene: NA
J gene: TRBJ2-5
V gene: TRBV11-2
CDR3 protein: ASSFDGFAGRDRTQY

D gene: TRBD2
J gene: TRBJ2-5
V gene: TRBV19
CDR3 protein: ASSSTGGRETQY

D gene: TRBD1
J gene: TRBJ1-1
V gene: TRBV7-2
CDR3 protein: ASSWRGQGEAF

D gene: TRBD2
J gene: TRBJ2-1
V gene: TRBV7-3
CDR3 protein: ASSLASASGEQF

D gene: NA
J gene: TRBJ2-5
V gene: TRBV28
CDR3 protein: ASSPRLVRETQY

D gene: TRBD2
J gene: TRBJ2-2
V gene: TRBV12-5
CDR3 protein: ASGSGLAGGANTGELF

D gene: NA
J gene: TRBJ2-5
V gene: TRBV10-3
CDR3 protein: AISENSLQETQY

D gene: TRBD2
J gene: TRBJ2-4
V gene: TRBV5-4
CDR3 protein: ASSSGGSGGDIQY